These T cell receptor beta chains were read from a single sample in a study of neurological immune-mediated disorders. TCRdb reprocessed the 5' RACE reads with MiXCR, giving one entry per CDR3 protein. Here the sample spans roughly 80,000 distinct CDR3 sequences, under 20% being singletons. The specimen sequenced was PBMCs. Source of these receptors: a woman between 40 and 55 years old in good health. Each CDR3 is given with its conserved first and last residue. D genes are given only for firm matches. Clone size is given for some rows only: seen once, a few or many times, or a class if the clone is expanded.

CDR3 DNA: TGCGCCAGCAGCCAAGAACACAAGAACACTGAAGCTTTCTTT; CDR3 protein: CASSQEHKNTEAFF; V gene: TRBV4-1; D gene: NA; J gene: TRBJ1-1; clone size: many
CDR3 DNA: TGTGCCTGGAGTGTAACCCGGGGACGATACAATGAGCAGTTCTTC; CDR3 protein: CAWSVTRGRYNEQFF; V gene: TRBV30; D gene: NA; J gene: TRBJ2-1; clone size: NA
CDR3 DNA: TGTGCCACCAGCAGAGCCGGGACCGGCCCAGATACGCAGTATTTT; CDR3 protein: CATSRAGTGPDTQYF; V gene: TRBV15; D gene: NA; J gene: TRBJ2-3; clone size: NA
CDR3 DNA: TGTGCCAGCAGCTTGGACAGGGGAATATCCTACGAGCAGTACTTC; CDR3 protein: CASSLDRGISYEQYF; V gene: TRBV5-5; D gene: TRBD1; J gene: TRBJ2-7; clone size: NA
CDR3 DNA: TGTGCCAGCAGTTACTCTAAGTCTGGCGGCCCCCAGGGGACCCAGTACTTC; CDR3 protein: CASSYSKSGGPQGTQYF; V gene: TRBV6-2/TRBV6-3; D gene: NA; J gene: TRBJ2-5; clone size: once
CDR3 DNA: TGTGACAGCAGATTGCCCCCCAGGTTTGGGAATGAGCAGTTCTTC; CDR3 protein: CDSRLPPRFGNEQFF; V gene: TRBV7-9; D gene: NA; J gene: TRBJ2-1; clone size: NA
CDR3 DNA: TGTGCCAGCAGCTTGGACCTTGGGGATACGCAGTATTTT; CDR3 protein: CASSLDLGDTQYF; V gene: TRBV7-2; D gene: NA; J gene: TRBJ2-3; clone size: many
CDR3 DNA: TGCGCCAGCAGCTGGCGACCACTGGGGACAGGGGAAAAATCACCCCTCCACTTT; CDR3 protein: CASSWRPLGTGEKSPLHF; V gene: TRBV5-1; D gene: TRBD1; J gene: TRBJ1-6; clone size: many
CDR3 DNA: TGTGCCAGCAGCTTCCAGGCCGCGGGTGAAAAACTGTTTTTT; CDR3 protein: CASSFQAAGEKLFF; V gene: TRBV5-6; D gene: NA; J gene: TRBJ1-4; clone size: many
CDR3 DNA: TGCGCCAGCAGCCAAGATTGGACTAGCGGGAGCGACTTCCCTTACAATGAGCAGTTCTTC; CDR3 protein: CASSQDWTSGSDFPYNEQFF; V gene: TRBV4-3; D gene: TRBD2; J gene: TRBJ2-1; clone size: many
CDR3 DNA: TGCGCCAGCAGCTTGCGCGGTAGCGGGGGGGCAACAGATACGCAGTATTTT; CDR3 protein: CASSLRGSGGATDTQYF; V gene: TRBV5-1; D gene: TRBD2; J gene: TRBJ2-3; clone size: many
CDR3 DNA: TGTGCCAGCTCCCACGACACAGGGGAGAAGCCCCAAGTGACCCAGTACTTC; CDR3 protein: CASSHDTGEKPQVTQYF; V gene: TRBV18; D gene: TRBD1; J gene: TRBJ2-5; clone size: NA
CDR3 DNA: TGTGCCAGCGCCGGGGGGCACACCGGGGAGCTGTTTTTT; CDR3 protein: CASAGGHTGELFF; V gene: TRBV7-9; D gene: NA; J gene: TRBJ2-2; clone size: NA
CDR3 DNA: TGTGCCAGCAGCCTTGGGACAGCTTCTAACTATGGCTACACCTTC; CDR3 protein: CASSLGTASNYGYTF; V gene: TRBV7-8; D gene: TRBD1; J gene: TRBJ1-2; clone size: many
CDR3 DNA: TGTGCCAGCAGAGCCACCTCGGCCCAAGAGACCCAGTACTTC; CDR3 protein: CASRATSAQETQYF; V gene: TRBV2; D gene: NA; J gene: TRBJ2-5; clone size: many
CDR3 DNA: TGTGCCAGCAGTTCCGATAGCGGGGGGGACAATGAGCAGTTCTTC; CDR3 protein: CASSSDSGGDNEQFF; V gene: TRBV7-2; D gene: TRBD2; J gene: TRBJ2-1; clone size: many
CDR3 DNA: TGCGCCAGCAGCCAAGCTCATGAAAAACTGTTTTTT; CDR3 protein: CASSQAHEKLFF; V gene: TRBV4-1; D gene: NA; J gene: TRBJ1-4; clone size: many
CDR3 DNA: TGTGCCAGCAGTTACGGGACCTTCAATGAGCAGTTCTTC; CDR3 protein: CASSYGTFNEQFF; V gene: TRBV6-2/TRBV6-3; D gene: NA; J gene: TRBJ2-1; clone size: few
CDR3 DNA: TGTGCCAGCTCCCGGAGGGGAGAGACCCAGTACTTC; CDR3 protein: CASSRRGETQYF; V gene: TRBV7-6; D gene: NA; J gene: TRBJ2-5; clone size: many
CDR3 DNA: TGTGCCAGCAGCGTTGCCGGCAGGGACTTATATGGCTACACCTTC; CDR3 protein: CASSVAGRDLYGYTF; V gene: TRBV5-6; D gene: NA; J gene: TRBJ1-2; clone size: many
CDR3 DNA: TGTGCCAGCAGCTCGACAGGGCGGCAGAGCCGGGAGACCCAGTACTTC; CDR3 protein: CASSSTGRQSRETQYF; V gene: TRBV5-8; D gene: TRBD1; J gene: TRBJ2-5; clone size: NA
CDR3 DNA: TGCGCCAGCAGCTTGGAAGGAGGCGCAGGCCAAGAGACCCAGTACTTC; CDR3 protein: CASSLEGGAGQETQYF; V gene: TRBV5-1; D gene: NA; J gene: TRBJ2-5; clone size: many
CDR3 DNA: NA; CDR3 protein: CASSFYICSARSGGPTDTQYF; V gene: TRBV11-2; D gene: NA; J gene: TRBJ2-3; clone size: once
CDR3 DNA: TGTGCCAGCAGTTTAGGGGGGAGGGAGCAGTTCTTC; CDR3 protein: CASSLGGREQFF; V gene: TRBV12-3/TRBV12-4; D gene: NA; J gene: TRBJ2-1; clone size: many
CDR3 DNA: TGTGCCAGCAGTTTTGGGAATTCACCCCTCCACTTT; CDR3 protein: CASSFGNSPLHF; V gene: TRBV12-3/TRBV12-4; D gene: NA; J gene: TRBJ1-6; clone size: many
CDR3 DNA: TGTGCCAGCAGCTTAGGGACGGGGGGGTCAGGGTATGGCTACACCTTC; CDR3 protein: CASSLGTGGSGYGYTF; V gene: TRBV7-2; D gene: NA; J gene: TRBJ1-2; clone size: many
CDR3 DNA: TGCGCCAGCAGCGCCCAGGGAGGGTCCTACGAGCAGTACTTC; CDR3 protein: CASSAQGGSYEQYF; V gene: TRBV5-1; D gene: TRBD2; J gene: TRBJ2-7; clone size: many
CDR3 DNA: TGCGCCAGCAGGGGACATGGCGGATATACGCAGTATTTT; CDR3 protein: CASRGHGGYTQYF; V gene: TRBV5-1; D gene: NA; J gene: TRBJ2-3; clone size: NA
CDR3 DNA: TGTGCCAGCAGTGGGGGCAGAACCAAACTGAACACTGAAGCTTTCTTT; CDR3 protein: CASSGGRTKLNTEAFF; V gene: TRBV6-1; D gene: NA; J gene: TRBJ1-1; clone size: few
CDR3 DNA: TGTGCCAGCAGTTTAGGGGCAGACACTGAAGCTTTCTTT; CDR3 protein: CASSLGADTEAFF; V gene: TRBV12-3/TRBV12-4; D gene: NA; J gene: TRBJ1-1; clone size: many
CDR3 DNA: TGTGCCAGCCGGGACAACTACGAGCAGTACTTC; CDR3 protein: CASRDNYEQYF; V gene: TRBV6-2/TRBV6-3; D gene: NA; J gene: TRBJ2-7; clone size: many
CDR3 DNA: TGTGCCAGCACCAGGGGACAGGGGAAATACGAGCAGTACTTC; CDR3 protein: CASTRGQGKYEQYF; V gene: TRBV5-6; D gene: TRBD1; J gene: TRBJ2-7; clone size: many
CDR3 DNA: TGCGCCAGCAGCTTGTGGGGGGGGCTCCAAGAGACCCAGTACTTC; CDR3 protein: CASSLWGGLQETQYF; V gene: TRBV5-1; D gene: NA; J gene: TRBJ2-5; clone size: many
CDR3 DNA: TGCGCCAGAAGCCAGGGACTAGCGGGGGGAGATACGCAGTATTTT; CDR3 protein: CARSQGLAGGDTQYF; V gene: TRBV5-1; D gene: TRBD2; J gene: TRBJ2-3; clone size: once
CDR3 DNA: TGCAGTGCTAGCTCCCTAGCGGGGAACACAGATACGCAGTATTTT; CDR3 protein: CSASSLAGNTDTQYF; V gene: TRBV20-1; D gene: TRBD2; J gene: TRBJ2-3; clone size: many
CDR3 DNA: TGCAGTGCTAGGGAGGGGGGCAATCAGCCCCAGCATTTT; CDR3 protein: CSAREGGNQPQHF; V gene: TRBV20-1; D gene: NA; J gene: TRBJ1-5; clone size: many
CDR3 DNA: TGCGCCAGCAGCTTGCCTGGACGGAGCTCCTACGAGCAGTACTTC; CDR3 protein: CASSLPGRSSYEQYF; V gene: TRBV5-1; D gene: NA; J gene: TRBJ2-7; clone size: many
CDR3 DNA: TGTGCCAGCGGACCAGAAAGGCATCAGGCGGGAGGGAGGCATCAGCCCCAGCATTTT; CDR3 protein: CASGPERHQAGGRHQPQHF; V gene: TRBV7-2; D gene: NA; J gene: TRBJ1-5; clone size: many
CDR3 DNA: TGCGCCAGCAGCACCACTTCTAGCGGGGGCCACGAGCAGTACTTC; CDR3 protein: CASSTTSSGGHEQYF; V gene: TRBV5-1; D gene: TRBD2; J gene: TRBJ2-7; clone size: many
CDR3 DNA: TGTGCCATCAGTGAAGGGGTAGGCACAGATACGCAGTATTTT; CDR3 protein: CAISEGVGTDTQYF; V gene: TRBV10-3; D gene: NA; J gene: TRBJ2-3; clone size: many